A single sample is the source of the 23 T cell receptor beta chains below, sequenced in a study of cytomegalovirus exposure and HLA in healthy donors. PCR was performed using 60 Vbeta and 13 Jbeta primers. Profiled with immunoSEQ multiplex PCR; TCRdb holds only in-frame clones, not every one. The top ten hold roughly 7% of the sample, which has roughly 150,000 clones, approximately 84% seen once. Sequenced sample: PBMCs. These receptors were collected from a woman in her 40s in good health and CMV-seropositive.

The rearrangement links TRBV27 to TRBJ2-3, with a weak D call TRBD1 (5 bases). Trimming cost V 2 bases and J 4 bases, with 7 bases left between them. Per the germline V gene, CDR1 is MNHEY and CDR2 is SMNVEV (reference sequence). The CDR3 runs to 13 residues. The CDR3 reads CASSLGAPDTQYF. CDR3 sequence (DNA): TGTGCCAGCAGTTTAGGGGCCCCAGATACGCAGTATTTT.

This clone was seen a single time. The chain uses TRBV5-8 and TRBJ1-5; the D gene is possibly TRBD1 (5 bases). The CDR3 totals 14 residues. Germline loops: CDR1 SGHTS, CDR2 YDEGEE. The V end lost 1 base, the J end lost 4 bases, and 9 bases lay between the germline ends. CDR3: CASSLYSGNQPQHF. The CDR3 bases are TGTGCCAGCAGCTTGTATTCAGGGAATCAGCCCCAGCATTTT.

This clone has more than one count but fewer than ten. This chain connects TRBV30 to TRBJ1-5; D possibly corresponds to TRBD1 (5 bases). The CDR3 is 16 residues long. V shed 0 bases and J shed 2 bases, with 14 bases lying between them. CDR1 and CDR2 (germline): GTSNPN, SVGIG (reference sequence). In DNA form, the CDR3 reads TGTGCCTGGAGTGTCAAAGGGACGGGAGGCAATCAGCCCCAGCATTTT. Its protein product is CAWSVKGTGGNQPQHF.

The chain carries TRBV7-2 and TRBJ2-3; 10 nucleotides line up with TRBD1. Germline CDR1 reads SGHTA; CDR2 reads FQGNSA. The CDR3 runs 17 residues. The junction had 8 bases not matched to a gene; V was cut back by 1 base and J by 4 bases. CDR3 loop: CASSLVEGQGWSDTQYF. For the CDR3, the DNA is TGTGCCAGCAGCTTAGTAGAGGGACAGGGGTGGTCAGATACGCAGTATTTT. The full variable domain, completed using reference TRBV7-2 and TRBJ2-3, is GAGVSQSPSNKVTEKGKDVELRCDPISGHTALYWYRQSLGQGLEFLIYFQGNSAPDKSGLPSDRFSAERTGGSVSTLTIQRTQQEDSAVYLCASSLVEGQGWSDTQYFGPGTRLTVL.

This sequence joins TRBV9 and TRBJ1-1; D call uncertain. The CDR3 contains 14 residues. Trimming took 4 bases from V and 1 from J, leaving 11 bases between them. Per the germline V gene, CDR1 is SGDLS and CDR2 is YYNGEE. The CDR3 loop is CASSPRWRNTEAFF. CDR3 nucleotides: TGTGCCAGCAGCCCCCGGTGGAGGAACACTGAAGCTTTCTTT.

The chain employs TRBV25-1 and TRBJ2-5; the D gene is possibly TRBD2 (6 bases). Matching the DNA end better, TRBJ2-4 makes the J call doubtful. This CDR3 has 12 residues. Germline V CDR1 and CDR2: MGHDK, SYGVNS. DNA of the CDR3: TGTGCCAGCAGTGACCTTAGCGGCATTCAGTACTTC. This translates into CASSDLSGIQYF.

The table lists this clone with a count of one. V and J are TRBV30 and TRBJ2-7; unclear D gene. Germline loops: CDR1 GTSNPN, CDR2 SVGIG (reference sequence). The CDR3 covers 13 residues. V lost 0 bases, J lost 0 bases, and 6 bases lay in between. The CDR3 spells CAWSVVISYEQYF. CDR3 nucleotide sequence: TGTGCCTGGAGTGTCGTAATCTCCTACGAGCAGTACTTC.

V gene TRBV19 combines with J gene TRBJ2-7, with a weak D call TRBD2 (6 bases). With 6 bases removed from V and 1 base from J, the gap between germline ends came to 22 bases. The germline V gene has CDR1 LNHDA and CDR2 SQIVND (reference sequence). This CDR3 has 17 residues. The CDR3: CASSPSGSGVRSYEQYF. CDR3 DNA: TGTGCCAGTAGCCCCAGCGGGTCGGGGGTGAGATCCTACGAGCAGTACTTC.

The genes are TRBV10-3 and TRBJ2-5; perhaps TRBD2 as D (7 bases). The CDR3 covers 13 residues. Germline V gene sequence: CDR1 ENHRY, CDR2 SYGVKD. Deletions cut 7 bases from V and 5 bases from J, with 14 bases between. CDR3 region: CAIMGGAGETQYF. As DNA, the CDR3 is TGTGCCATCATGGGGGGGGCCGGGGAGACCCAGTACTTC.

The J gene is TRBJ2-5, the V gene TRBV7-2, with D maybe TRBD1 (5 bases). The J call may be faulty, since TRBJ2-7 better matches the DNA end. Germline assignment: CDR1 SGHTA and CDR2 FQGNSA. The CDR3 has 13 amino acids. The CDR3 region is CASSSQGAYEQYF. The DNA of the CDR3 is TGTGCCAGCAGCTCTCAGGGCGCCTACGAGCAGTACTTC.

This rearrangement joins TRBV10-3 to TRBJ1-2, with no clear D. V was clipped by 2 bases and J by 7 bases, with 14 bases between them. Germline V gene lookup returns CDR1 ENHRY and CDR2 SYGVKD. The CDR3 runs 14 residues. The CDR3 DNA is TGTGCCATCAGTGAGCGGGCGGGAAATGGTGGCTACACCTTC. Encoded protein: CAISERAGNGGYTF.

V usage is TRBV9 and J usage is TRBJ1-3, with 7 bases that match TRBD1. Losses at the gene ends were 0 bases for V and 4 bases for J; bases not matched to a gene: 7. The CDR3 runs 16 residues. Germline V gene data show CDR1 as SGDLS and CDR2 as YYNGEE. CDR3 coding DNA: TGTGCCAGCAGCGTAGAGCCCGGGACAGCAGGAAACACCATATATTTT. Protein sequence: CASSVEPGTAGNTIYF.

The rearrangement uses TRBV5-1 and TRBJ2-3; 7 bases are shared with TRBD1. The CDR3 covers 15 residues. J lost 2 bases, V lost 8 bases, and 11 bases had no gene match. From germline, CDR1 is SGHRS and CDR2 YFSETQ. The CDR3 reads CASKQGPLNTDTQYF. The CDR3 DNA reads as TGCGCCAGTAAACAGGGGCCTCTCAACACAGATACGCAGTATTTT.

This sequence joins TRBV28 and TRBJ1-4, with D perhaps TRBD1 (5 bases). Deletions cut 4 bases from V and 5 bases from J, with 14 bases between. Germline CDR1 and CDR2: MDHEN and SYDVKM. This CDR3 is 15 amino acids long. The CDR3 spells CASSSRFRGNEKLFF. In DNA, the CDR3 is TGTGCCAGCAGTTCCCGATTCCGGGGGAATGAAAAACTGTTTTTT.

V gene TRBV30 combines with J gene TRBJ1-2; D ambiguous. The CDR3 is made up of 13 amino acids. V lost 0 bases and J lost 8, with 13 bases in between. Germline values: CDR1 GTSNPN, CDR2 SVGIG (reference sequence). CDR3 in amino acids: CAWSVSRTFGYTF. In DNA form, the CDR3 reads TGTGCCTGGAGTGTGTCCAGGACTTTCGGCTACACCTTC.

The J gene is TRBJ1-2, the V gene TRBV7-2; possible D gene TRBD1, 5 bases. Germline V lookup: CDR1 SGHTA, CDR2 FQGNSA. Trimming left V 2 bases short and J 7 bases short, with 14 bases between. The CDR3 consists of 14 residues. The CDR3 protein is CASSLIGGSSGYTF. CDR3 in DNA: TGTGCCAGCAGCTTAATCGGGGGATCTTCTGGCTACACCTTC.

The chain uses TRBV6-1 and TRBJ1-5; D gene ambiguous. Germline V gene sequence: CDR1 MNHNS, CDR2 SASEGT. V lost 7 bases to trimming and J lost 3 bases, with 10 bases between them. The CDR3 extends over 13 amino acids. The CDR3 sequence: CASKRRLNQPQHF. The CDR3 nucleotides are TGTGCCAGCAAGCGGAGGCTCAATCAGCCCCAGCATTTT.

The chain is built from TRBV5-4 and TRBJ1-2, with D unresolved. CDR3 size: 12 residues. The germline V gene has CDR1 SGHNT and CDR2 YYREEE (reference sequence). V was cut by 2 bases and J by 5 bases, with 7 bases left in between. CDR3 coding DNA: TGTGCCAGCAGCTTACAAGAATATGGCTACACCTTC. Translated, it gives CASSLQEYGYTF. Full variable domain (rest looked up from reference TRBV5-4 and TRBJ1-2): ETGVTQSPTHLIKTRGQQVTLRCSSQSGHNTVSWYQQALGQGPQFIFQYYREEENGRGNFPPRFSGLQFPNYSSELNVNALELDDSALYLCASSLQEYGYTFGSGTRLTVV.

The chain is built from TRBV7-8 and TRBJ2-7, with D uncertain. Between the trimmed V and J ends, which lost 5 bases and 4 bases, there was a span of 12 bases. The CDR3 runs 13 residues. The germline gives CDR1 SGHVS, CDR2 FQNEAQ. The CDR3 is CASSLLPLYEQYF. CDR3 nucleotide sequence: TGTGCCAGCAGCCTATTACCGTTGTACGAGCAGTACTTC.

Only a few counts were recorded for this clone. The CDR3 region is CASSFGGGTEAFF. For the CDR3, the DNA is TGTGCCAGCAGTTTCGGGGGGGGGACTGAAGCTTTCTTT. The chain links TRBV27 to TRBJ1-1; a weak D match, TRBD1 (5 bases). Between the trimmed V and J ends, which lost 3 bases and 5 bases, there was a span of 10 bases. Per germline, CDR1 MNHEY and CDR2 SMNVEV (reference sequence). This CDR3 is built from 13 residues.

This clone was observed a single time. V usage is TRBV5-5 and J usage is TRBJ1-1; D uncertain. V lost 0 bases to trimming and J lost 8 bases, with 11 bases between them. The CDR3 covers 13 residues. Looked up from germline, CDR1 is SGHKS and CDR2 is YYEKEE (reference sequence). Written as DNA, the CDR3 is TGTGCCAGCAGCTTGGTATCGGCGGCAGAAGCTTTCTTT. This translates into CASSLVSAAEAFF.

J is TRBJ1-4 and V is TRBV5-1; TRBD1 matches 7 bases. Germline V gene data show CDR1 as SGHRS and CDR2 as YFSETQ. The CDR3 is 14 residues long. V lost 4 bases and J lost 3; bases outside the gene matches: 3. CDR3 nucleotides: TGCGCCAGCAGCGAGGGACAGCCTAATGAAAAACTGTTTTTT. Translation: CASSEGQPNEKLFF.

This chain joins TRBV7-9 and TRBJ2-3; TRBD2 might be the D (6 bases). Per germline, CDR1 SEHNR and CDR2 FQNEAQ (reference sequence). This CDR3 is 15 amino acids long. V shed 1 base and J shed 3 bases, with 11 bases lying between them. The CDR3 coding sequence is TGTGCCAGCAGCTTAGATGCGGGGAGGACAGATACGCAGTATTTT. It yields the protein CASSLDAGRTDTQYF.